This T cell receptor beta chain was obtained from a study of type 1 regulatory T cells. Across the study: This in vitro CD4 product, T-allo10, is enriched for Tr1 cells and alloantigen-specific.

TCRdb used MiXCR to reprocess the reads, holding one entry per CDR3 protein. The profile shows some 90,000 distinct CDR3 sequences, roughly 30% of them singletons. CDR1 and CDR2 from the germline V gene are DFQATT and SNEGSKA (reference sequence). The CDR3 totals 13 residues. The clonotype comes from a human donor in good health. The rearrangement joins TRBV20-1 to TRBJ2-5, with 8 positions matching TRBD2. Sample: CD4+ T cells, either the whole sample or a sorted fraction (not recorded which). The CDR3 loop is CRALSGSRETQYF. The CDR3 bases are TGCAGAGCCCTCAGCGGGAGTCGGGAGACCCAGTACTTC.